This TCR beta chain was sequenced during a study of OX40 agonist ivuxolimab in advanced cancers. Overall study context: In three patients, partial responses were observed, one with hepatocellular carcinoma and two with cutaneous melanoma.

The CDR3 is 14 residues long. The V end lost 1 base, the J end lost 7 bases, and 11 bases lay between the germline ends. CDR1 is SEHNR and CDR2 is FQNEAQ in the germline V gene (reference sequence). Some clones are missing from TCRdb's copy, which holds only in-frame ones; the method was immunoSEQ multiplex PCR. The table has some 30,000 clones, approximately 88% seen once. As regards this clone: Its cognate antigen is unknown.

Study outcomes and limitations: Which antigen the expanded peripheral T cells recognized is unknown. With doses of 0.1-3.0 mg/kg, partial responders showed among the lowest clonal expansion.

This clonotype was sampled from an adult with an advanced solid tumor such as melanoma, head and neck, liver or kidney cancer. This chain uses TRBV7-9 with TRBJ2-1; the D gene is possibly TRBD1 (5 bases). This specimen consisted of CD4+ or CD8+ T cells sorted from blood, obtained in a trial of the OX40 agonist ivuxolimab. The CDR3 loop reads CASSLGLGLNEQFF. The DNA of the CDR3 is TGTGCCAGCAGCTTAGGTTTGGGGCTGAATGAGCAGTTCTTC.